The rows below give T cell receptor beta chains drawn from one sample of a study of shared clonotypes between healthy human individuals. Profiled with immunoSEQ multiplex PCR; TCRdb holds only in-frame clones, not every one. Of about 1,500,000 clones listed, roughly 97% were seen once; the top ten hold 0.95% to 1.5%. Sequenced: naive CD4+ T cells sorted from blood. Every receptor here comes from a young man in good health. Each CDR3 is given with its conserved first and last residue. Each record gives: J gene, V gene, D gene, clone size, CDR3 DNA, CDR3 protein. A D gene is named only where the DNA matches it firmly. Part of the rows lack a size; the others show once, few, many or a class for expanded clones.

TRBJ1-1,TRBV28,.,.,TGTGCCAGCAGTTTAGAGATCCTGACTGAAGCTTTCTTT,CASSLEILTEAFF
TRBJ2-2,TRBV9,TRBD2,.,TGTGCCAGCAGCGTTTTAACTAGCGGGAGAACCGGGGAGCTGTTTTTT,CASSVLTSGRTGELFF
TRBJ2-3,TRBV7-2,TRBD2,.,TGTGCCAGCAGCTTAGTAGCGGGAGCGGCAGATACGCAGTATTTT,CASSLVAGAADTQYF
TRBJ2-3,TRBV19,.,.,TGTGCCAGTAGTAATGATCGTCGGAGCACAGATACGCAGTATTTT,CASSNDRRSTDTQYF
TRBJ2-1,TRBV2,.,.,TGTGCCAGCAGGAATGGTGAGCAGTTCTTC,CASRNGEQFF
TRBJ2-1,TRBV7-3,TRBD2,.,TGTGCCAGCAGCTTAGGTAGGACTAGCGTCGATGAGCAGTTCTTC,CASSLGRTSVDEQFF
TRBJ2-1,TRBV14,.,.,TGTGCCAGCAGCCAACCCCAGGGTTACAATGAGCAGTTCTTC,CASSQPQGYNEQFF
TRBJ1-4,TRBV15,TRBD1,.,TGTGCCACCAGCAGAGTGGGACAGGGAAGGGAAGATGAAAAACTGTTTTTT,CATSRVGQGREDEKLFF
TRBJ1-1,TRBV5-1,TRBD1,.,TGCGCCAGCAGCTACCAGGGGGGTAGGACTGAAGCTTTCTTT,CASSYQGGRTEAFF
TRBJ1-1,TRBV27,TRBD1,.,TGTGCCAGCAGTTTCAGGGAGGGGGCTTACGAAGCTTTCTTT,CASSFREGAYEAFF
TRBJ2-7,TRBV6-1,TRBD2,.,TGTGCCAGCAGTGAAATTTCCGGGACTAGCGTATCCTACGAGCAGTACTTC,CASSEISGTSVSYEQYF
TRBJ2-4,TRBV30,.,.,TGTGCCTGGAGTGTTCAGGGGGGGGTAGCCAAAAACATTCAGTACTTC,CAWSVQGGVAKNIQYF
TRBJ2-5,TRBV14,.,.,TGTGCCAGCAGCCGCTGGACGCAAGGGGAGACCCAGTACTTC,CASSRWTQGETQYF
TRBJ1-2,TRBV4-2,TRBD1,few,TGTGCCAGCAGCCCCCCCCGGGACAGCGATGGCTACACCTTC,CASSPPRDSDGYTF
TRBJ2-2,TRBV7-8,TRBD1,.,TGTGCCAGCAGCTCCCGGACAGGGGGCCTTAACACCGGGGAGCTGTTTTTT,CASSSRTGGLNTGELFF
TRBJ2-5,TRBV7-2,TRBD2,.,TGTGCCAGCAGCTTATTAGCGGGAGAAGAGACCCAGTACTTC,CASSLLAGEETQYF
TRBJ2-3,TRBV5-8,.,.,TGTGCCAGCAGAGACCTTCGGGATACGCAGTATTTT,CASRDLRDTQYF
TRBJ1-1,TRBV4-3,TRBD1,once,TGCGCCAGCAGCACGGGACAGGGCTATGGTACTGAAGCTTTCTTT,CASSTGQGYGTEAFF
TRBJ2-2,TRBV2,.,.,TGTGCCAGCAGTGGTGAATGGACCGGGGAGCTGTTTTTT,CASSGEWTGELFF
TRBJ2-3,TRBV5-1,TRBD2,.,TGCGCCAGCAGCGGGAGGGCTGGCACAGATACGCAGTATTTT,CASSGRAGTDTQYF
TRBJ2-7,TRBV5-4,TRBD1,.,TGTGCCAGCAGCTTGGAACCGGGACAGGTTCACGAGCAGTACTTC,CASSLEPGQVHEQYF
TRBJ2-3,TRBV18,.,once,TGTGCCAGCTCCCCCTTGGCAGATACGCAGTATTTT,CASSPLADTQYF
TRBJ2-7,TRBV5-8,TRBD2,.,TGTGCCAGCAGCTTGGAGGGACTAGCGGGATTACAGAGTTCCTACGAGCAGTACTTC,CASSLEGLAGLQSSYEQYF
TRBJ2-1,TRBV5-5,TRBD2,.,TGTGCCAGCAGCCCTGAGAGCGGGATGTGGAATGAGCAGTTCTTC,CASSPESGMWNEQFF
TRBJ2-7,TRBV6-1,TRBD1,.,TGTGCCAGCAGTGAATTTGGACAGGGCTACTACGAGCAGTACTTC,CASSEFGQGYYEQYF
TRBJ2-2,TRBV7-8,.,.,TGTGCCAGCTCCGGTCACGGACTTTCGAACACCGGGGAGCTGTTTTTT,CASSGHGLSNTGELFF
TRBJ2-5,TRBV7-3,.,.,TGTGCCAGCAGCCCCACGGGGCTCCAAGAGACCCAGTACTTC,CASSPTGLQETQYF
TRBJ1-4,TRBV28,.,.,TGTGCCAGCAGTACGATTAGGGGGAGTAATGAAAAACTGTTTTTT,CASSTIRGSNEKLFF
TRBJ2-2,TRBV10-3,TRBD1,.,TGTGCCATCAGTTCGGGACAGGGGGTTGCGAACACCGGGGAGCTGTTTTTT,CAISSGQGVANTGELFF
TRBJ1-1,TRBV27,.,.,TGTGCCAGCATGAGGAATTCTAAGAACACTGAAGCTTTCTTT,CASMRNSKNTEAFF
TRBJ1-5,TRBV5-1,.,.,TGCGCCAGAAAGATACAGGTAAACAATCAGCCCCAGCATTTT,CARKIQVNNQPQHF
TRBJ1-2,TRBV5-6,.,.,TGTGCCAGCAGCTTGGGCGAAGGGGTACTTGGCTACACCTTC,CASSLGEGVLGYTF
TRBJ2-7,TRBV28,.,.,TGTGCCACCCGACACCTCCAAACTTACGAGCAGTACTTC,CATRHLQTYEQYF
TRBJ2-7,TRBV28,.,.,TGTGCCAGCGGTCGGAACTACGAGCAGTACTTC,CASGRNYEQYF
TRBJ1-3,TRBV28,.,.,TGTGCCAGCAGTAAACAAGTCGCTGGAAACACCATATATTTT,CASSKQVAGNTIYF
TRBJ2-6,TRBV4-1,TRBD2,.,TGCGCCAGCAGCCAAGATCTAACAGCGGGAACTGGGGCCAACGTCCTGACTTTC,CASSQDLTAGTGANVLTF
TRBJ2-5,TRBV7-3,.,.,TGTGCCAGCAGCTTACAGGTCCGGGAGACCCAGTACTTC,CASSLQVRETQYF
TRBJ2-2,TRBV19,TRBD2,.,TGTGCCAGTAGTGAAAGCGGGACGAACACCGGGGAGCTGTTTTTT,CASSESGTNTGELFF
TRBJ2-3,TRBV11-2,.,.,TGTGCCAGCAGCCGTCTAGAGAGCACAGATACGCAGTATTTT,CASSRLESTDTQYF
TRBJ1-1,TRBV7-2,.,.,TGTGCCAGCAGCCCCGAAAGAGTGAACACTGAAGCTTTCTTT,CASSPERVNTEAFF
TRBJ2-2,TRBV5-6,.,.,TGTGCCAGCAGCTTGCTCCGGCCACCCCTTGAGTGGGAGCTGTTTTTT,CASSLLRPPLEWELFF
TRBJ2-1,TRBV15,TRBD2,.,TGTGCCACCAGGACAGTAGCGGGGAGGTACAATGAGCAGTTCTTC,CATRTVAGRYNEQFF
TRBJ1-1,TRBV7-9,.,.,TGTGCCAGCAGCCTGGGGGACGCGCTGAACACTGAAGCTTTCTTT,CASSLGDALNTEAFF
TRBJ1-5,TRBV28,.,.,TGTGCCAGCAGCCGATCTTTGAATCAGCCCCAGCATTTT,CASSRSLNQPQHF
TRBJ2-7,TRBV2,TRBD1,.,TGTGCCAGCAGCGCTTATCCCCCCAGGGGGCTGTTCGACGAGCAGTACTTC,CASSAYPPRGLFDEQYF
TRBJ2-7,TRBV6-1,TRBD1,.,TGTGCCAGCAATACACAGGGGGCCGGGGAGCAGTACTTC,CASNTQGAGEQYF
TRBJ1-1,TRBV18,TRBD1,.,TGTGCCAGCTCACCAAAAACAGGGGGCGATTCGACTTTCTTT,CASSPKTGGDSTFF
TRBJ1-4,TRBV5-4,TRBD1,.,TGTGCCAGCAGCTTGGCCCAGACGGACAGGAATGAAAAACTGTTTTTT,CASSLAQTDRNEKLFF